Each of the 32 T cell receptor beta chains below was sequenced from the same sample in a study of T cell repertoires in cytomegalovirus infection. TCRdb analysed the reads with MiXCR anew, one entry per CDR3 protein. Among hundreds of thousands of distinct CDR3 sequences, roughly 26% were seen once, and the ten largest hold 7.5% to 9%. Sequencing was performed on CD8+ T cells from PBMCs. These receptors all come from a human donor in good health (CMV status not recorded). Some clones in this sample may be carry-over from other donors' samples.

The sample holds many counts of this clonotype. The chain employs TRBV7-2 and TRBJ1-1; 10 bases match TRBD1. The trim removed 2 bases at V and 1 base at J, leaving 13 bases unmatched. In germline, CDR1 is SGHTA, CDR2 FQGNSA. The CDR3 spans 19 residues. CDR3 region: CASSLTGTGAYWKNTEAFF. The CDR3 nucleotides are TGTGCCAGCAGCTTAACCGGGACAGGGGCCTATTGGAAGAACACTGAAGCTTTCTTT.

Comment on this clonotype: This may be a read error, as it is one base from a much larger clone. V usage is TRBV28 and J usage is TRBJ1-1, with 10 bases that match TRBD1. The CDR3 loop spans 13 amino acids. From germline, CDR1 is MDHEN and CDR2 SYDVKM. Germline trimming cut 6 bases from V and 7 bases from J; bases unmatched to any gene: 5. DNA of the CDR3: TGTGCCAGCAGGGGACAGGGGTTAAATGAAGCTTTCTTT. Translated, it gives CASRGQGLNEAFF.

Many counts were recorded for this clonotype. The V call is TRBV7-6, the J call TRBJ2-5; 12 nucleotides match TRBD2. Trimming at V came to 5 bases and at J to 5 bases, leaving 12 bases not matched to a gene. From germline, CDR1 is SGHVS and CDR2 FNYEAQ. CDR3 length equals 17 residues. This chain's CDR3 is CASSRRASGGARETQYF. DNA for the CDR3: TGTGCCAGCAGCCGTCGGGCTAGCGGGGGGGCCCGGGAGACCCAGTACTTC.

This clonotype was seen only a few times. This chain connects TRBV18 to TRBJ1-2, with TRBD1 identical over 7 bases. This CDR3 contains 13 residues. Germline CDR1 and CDR2: KGHSH and LQKENI. J was trimmed by 4 bases and V by 7 bases; bases with no gene match: 6. This chain's CDR3 is CASFTGAPYGYTF. The DNA for the CDR3 is TGTGCCAGCTTTACAGGGGCCCCCTATGGCTACACCTTC.

Points on this clonotype: It may be a read error: a sequence one base away is much more abundant. This chain links TRBV7-6 with TRBJ2-2, with TRBD2 identical over 10 bases. Germline V gene lookup returns CDR1 SGHVS and CDR2 FNYEAQ. The CDR3 runs to 17 residues. CDR3 region: CASSLVPQRGGPGKLFF. The CDR3 region has the DNA TGTGCCAGCAGCTTAGTCCCGCAGCGGGGGGGCCCCGGGAAGCTGTTTTTT.

The chain uses TRBV27 and TRBJ2-1; unclear D gene. V gave up 3 bases and J gave up 6 bases, with 18 bases separating them. From germline, CDR1 is MNHEY and CDR2 SMNVEV (reference sequence). CDR3 length: 16 residues. The CDR3 DNA sequence: TGTGCCAGCAGTTTCCTCGTCGGGTTCTACGCCAATGAGCAGTTCTTC. It specifies CASSFLVGFYANEQFF.

The genes are TRBV28 and TRBJ2-1; D is perhaps TRBD1 (6 bases). The CDR3 length is 14 residues. The V gene lost 3 bases and the J gene lost 4 bases, with 10 bases spanning the gap. Germline lookup yields CDR1 MDHEN and CDR2 SYDVKM. The CDR3 reads CASSFLQGYNEQFF. The DNA of the CDR3 is TGTGCCAGCAGTTTCCTACAGGGATACAATGAGCAGTTCTTC.

The genes are TRBV6-2 or TRBV6-3 and TRBJ2-7; D tentatively fits TRBD1 or TRBD2 (5 bases each). This CDR3 has 14 amino acids. Germline CDR1 is MNHEY and CDR2 is SVGEGT. Trimming removed 3 bases at V and 1 base at J, with 10 bases between. Here the CDR3 DNA reads TGTGCCAGCAGTTATGCAGGGACGTCCTACGAGCAGTACTTC. Amino acids: CASSYAGTSYEQYF.

J is TRBJ2-1 and V is TRBV6-2 or TRBV6-3, with D perhaps given as TRBD1 or TRBD2 (6 bases each). CDR1 MNHEY and CDR2 SVGEGT come from the germline V gene. V lost 2 bases and J lost 4, with 15 bases in between. This CDR3 comprises 16 residues. The CDR3 DNA reads TGTGCCAGCAGTTACCCGAGGGGGACTCCTTACAATGAGCAGTTCTTC. As protein: CASSYPRGTPYNEQFF.

The V and J genes are TRBV13 and TRBJ2-2; D ambiguous. With 0 bases removed from V and 4 bases from J, the gap between germline ends came to 6 bases. Germline loops: CDR1 PRHDT, CDR2 FYEKMQ (reference sequence). The length of the CDR3 is 14 residues. The CDR3 region is CASSLGITTGELFF. The CDR3 DNA sequence: TGTGCCAGCAGCTTAGGCATTACCACCGGGGAGCTGTTTTTT.

In its sample, this clonotype was seen a few times. The chain recombines TRBV12-3 or TRBV12-4 with TRBJ1-1; no firm D call. This CDR3 has 15 residues. The V and J ends lost 3 bases and 4 bases respectively, with 15 bases between them. CDR3 DNA: TGTGCCAGCAGTTTGGTGGCAGGCCGAGGCACTGAAGCTTTCTTT. Translating gives CASSLVAGRGTEAFF.

The chain combines TRBV4-3 with TRBJ1-5, with D uncertain. This CDR3 is built from 15 residues. Trimming stripped 0 bases from V and 3 bases from J, with 9 bases between. Germline V lookup: CDR1 LGHNA, CDR2 YSLEER. In DNA form, the CDR3 reads TGCGCCAGCAGCCAAGAACGGGATGACAATCAGCCCCAGCATTTT. Translation gives CASSQERDDNQPQHF.

A few counts support this clonotype. This chain links TRBV19 with TRBJ1-1; 9 nucleotides line up with TRBD1. CDR1 and CDR2 from the germline V gene are LNHDA and SQIVND (reference sequence). V lost 4 bases, J lost 0 bases, and 9 bases stayed unmatched. This CDR3 contains 17 residues. The CDR3 loop reads CASSTGTGLVMNTEAFF. The CDR3 coding sequence is TGTGCCAGTAGTACCGGGACAGGGCTCGTTATGAACACTGAAGCTTTCTTT.

This clonotype was observed many times. CDR3 in amino acids: CASSFGVDGYTF. In DNA form, the CDR3 reads TGTGCCAGCAGTTTTGGTGTTGATGGCTACACCTTC. The chain couples TRBV6-2 or TRBV6-3 to TRBJ1-2, with D unclear. This CDR3 region has 12 residues. Trimming stripped 4 bases from V and 6 bases from J, with 9 bases between. From germline, CDR1 is MNHEY and CDR2 SVGEGT.

This clonotype was seen a handful of times. V and J are TRBV2 and TRBJ2-5; 8 positions agree with TRBD2. This CDR3 is built from 16 residues. CDR1 and CDR2 (germline): SNHLY, FYNNEI. Losses at the gene ends were 0 bases for V and 5 bases for J; bases not matched to a gene: 8. CDR3 in DNA: TGTGCCAGCAGTGAAGCTGGACTAGCCGACACCGAGACCCAGTACTTC. This gives the protein CASSEAGLADTETQYF.

This clonotype was detected a few times. The chain's CDR3 is CASSTTGGRETQYF. The CDR3 DNA sequence: TGTGCCAGCAGCACCACAGGGGGCCGGGAGACCCAGTACTTC. The V gene is TRBV7-9, the J gene TRBJ2-5, with TRBD1 identical over 9 bases. Germline values: CDR1 SEHNR, CDR2 FQNEAQ (reference sequence). This CDR3 is built from 14 residues. Trimming cost V 5 bases and J 5 bases; bases outside gene matches: 6.

This clonotype was detected only a few times. The chain combines TRBV3-1 with TRBJ2-3; a possible D gene is TRBD2 (5 bases). The CDR3 is made up of 17 amino acids. From germline, CDR1 is LGHDT and CDR2 YNNKEL (reference sequence). With 2 bases removed from V and 2 bases from J, the gap between germline ends came to 17 bases. This chain's CDR3 is CASSQPRTAGLTDTQYF. DNA for the CDR3: TGTGCCAGCAGCCAACCTCGGACGGCGGGCCTCACAGATACGCAGTATTTT.

This clonotype has a handful of counts. The gene calls are TRBV20-1 and TRBJ2-1; 10 bases align to TRBD2. CDR1 is DFQATT and CDR2 is SNEGSKA in the germline V gene (reference sequence). This CDR3 comprises 13 residues. V lost 7 bases, J lost 6 bases, and 6 bases stayed unmatched. The CDR3 loop is CSGERGGFNEQFF. CDR3 bases: TGCAGTGGGGAGCGGGGGGGTTTCAATGAGCAGTTCTTC.

This clonotype came up a few times. V is TRBV5-5 and J is TRBJ2-4; 12 bases line up with TRBD1. Germline V gene lookup returns CDR1 SGHKS and CDR2 YYEKEE (reference sequence). CDR3 length equals 14 residues. The junction had 4 bases not matched to a gene; V was cut back by 4 bases and J by 8 bases. The CDR3 reads CASSGTGGRDIQYF. The CDR3 coding sequence is TGTGCCAGCAGCGGGACAGGGGGCCGAGACATTCAGTACTTC.

This rearrangement joins TRBV28 to TRBJ2-3; D is perhaps TRBD2 (5 bases). V was pared by 6 bases and J by 2 bases, with 15 bases between. This CDR3 spans 15 amino acids. The germline V gene encodes CDR1 MDHEN and CDR2 SYDVKM. The CDR3: CASSHKGAATDTQYF. In nucleotides, the CDR3 is TGTGCCAGCAGCCACAAGGGAGCGGCCACAGATACGCAGTATTTT.

This chain links TRBV7-6 with TRBJ1-2; TRBD1 aligns across 7 bases. The length of the CDR3 is 15 residues. V lost 5 bases and J lost 1; bases outside the gene matches: 7. Germline CDR1 is SGHVS and CDR2 is FNYEAQ. The CDR3 sequence is CASSTEGQLNYGYTF. Here the CDR3 DNA reads TGTGCCAGCAGCACAGAGGGACAGCTTAACTATGGCTACACCTTC.

In its sample, this clonotype was seen a few times. The chain couples TRBV7-9 to TRBJ2-7; 13 bases line up with TRBD2. CDR3 length: 16 amino acids. Per germline, CDR1 SEHNR and CDR2 FQNEAQ (reference sequence). Losses at the gene ends were 5 bases for V and 4 bases for J; bases not matched to a gene: 8. The CDR3 DNA reads as TGTGCCAGCAGCCCTACTAGCGGGGGGGCCGGATACGAGCAGTACTTC. Protein sequence: CASSPTSGGAGYEQYF.

This clonotype was counted at least ten times. This chain connects TRBV7-9 to TRBJ2-1; D may correspond to TRBD1 or TRBD2 (5 bases each). The germline V and J ends were trimmed by 4 bases and 0 bases, with 10 bases remaining between them. The CDR3 has 15 amino acids. The germline V gene has CDR1 SEHNR and CDR2 FQNEAQ (reference sequence). CDR3 in DNA: TGTGCCAGCAGCTCCAGGGAGTACTCCTACAATGAGCAGTTCTTC. This gives the protein CASSSREYSYNEQFF. The entire variable domain, with the rest obtained from reference TRBV7-9 and TRBJ2-1, is as follows: DTGVSQNPRHKITKRGQNVTFRCDPISEHNRLYWYRQTLGQGPEFLTYFQNEAQLEKSRLLSDRFSAERPKGSFSTLEIQRTEQGDSAMYLCASSSREYSYNEQFFGPGTRLTVL.

A note on this clonotype: This likely comes from a read error, as the CDR3 has no conserved phenylalanine or tryptophan at its end. The chain joins TRBV7-3 to TRBJ2-3; 15 positions match TRBD2. Germline V gene lookup returns CDR1 SGHTA and CDR2 FQGTGA. This CDR3 is built from 16 residues. The V and J ends lost 5 bases and 5 bases, in that order; junction bases with no gene match: 5. The CDR3 DNA sequence: TGTGCCAGCAGCCCTCGGACTAGCGGGGGGGAAGATACGCAGTATTCT. It is translated as CASSPRTSGGEDTQYS.

The V and J genes are TRBV10-3 and TRBJ2-2; TRBD2 aligns across 8 bases. This CDR3 has 15 residues. Germline CDR1 and CDR2: ENHRY and SYGVKD. Trimming cost V 0 bases and J 4 bases; bases outside gene matches: 1. The CDR3 DNA reads TGTGCCATCAGTGAGTCAAGCGGGAGCACCGGGGAGCTGTTTTTT. Protein product: CAISESSGSTGELFF.

This clonotype has ten or more counts. This sequence joins TRBV7-9 and TRBJ1-3, with TRBD1 as a possible D gene (5 bases). The CDR3 spans 13 residues. Trimming cost V 11 bases and J 4 bases, with 15 bases left between them. Germline assignment: CDR1 SEHNR and CDR2 FQNEAQ (reference sequence). The CDR3 reads CALRDGGGNTIYF. As DNA, the CDR3 is TGTGCCCTCCGGGACGGAGGGGGAAACACCATATATTTT.

This clonotype has a count of ten or more. This CDR3 is CASSFRSGISGDEQYV. Here the CDR3 DNA reads TGTGCCAGCAGCTTTCGGAGCGGGATCTCTGGTGACGAGCAGTACGTC. The V and J genes are TRBV7-2 and TRBJ2-7, with TRBD2 matching 7 bases. V was pared by 3 bases and J by 5 bases, with 13 bases of the junction left unmatched. The length of the CDR3 is 16 residues. Per the germline V gene, CDR1 is SGHTA and CDR2 is FQGNSA.

For the CDR3, the DNA is TGTGCCAGCAGCCAAGATTGGGTTTCAACTAATGAAAAACTGTTTTTT. Protein: CASSQDWVSTNEKLFF. The chain couples TRBV4-2 to TRBJ1-4; no reliable D call. This CDR3 spans 16 amino acids. V lost 0 bases and J 0 bases, leaving 8 bases between the germline ends. The V gene's germline CDR1 is LGHNA and CDR2 YNFKEQ.

The chain links TRBV20-1 to TRBJ1-5, with TRBD1 matching over 7 bases. With 3 bases clipped from V and 0 bases from J, the junction kept 5 bases outside the gene matches. The CDR3 is 15 residues long. Per germline, CDR1 DFQATT and CDR2 SNEGSKA (reference sequence). The CDR3 loop reads CSARNRGDSNQPQHF. CDR3 coding DNA: TGCAGTGCTAGGAACAGGGGTGATAGCAATCAGCCCCAGCATTTT.

This clonotype was picked up many times. This rearrangement joins TRBV7-2 to TRBJ2-5; D gene unclear. V was shortened by 3 bases and J by 1 base, with 12 bases between the two germline ends. The CDR3 contains 15 residues. Germline lookup yields CDR1 SGHTA and CDR2 FQGNSA. This CDR3 reads CASSFLTGLQETQYF. The CDR3 bases are TGTGCCAGCAGCTTTTTGACGGGCCTCCAAGAGACCCAGTACTTC. Drawing the rest from reference TRBV7-2 and TRBJ2-5, the complete variable domain is GAGVSQSPSNKVTEKGKDVELRCDPISGHTALYWYRQSLGQGLEFLIYFQGNSAPDKSGLPSDRFSAERTGGSVSTLTIQRTQQEDSAVYLCASSFLTGLQETQYFGPGTRLLVL.

Remarks on this clonotype: A much bigger clone sits one base away, suggesting this may be a read error. This chain links TRBV12-3 or TRBV12-4 with TRBJ1-5, with a tentative D call TRBD1 (6 bases). The CDR3 runs 13 residues. The ends were cut back, 8 bases at V and 4 bases at J, with 12 bases in the middle. The DNA for the CDR3 is TGTGCCAGCGGGGACATGGCGAATCAGCCCCAGCATTTT. This encodes CASGDMANQPQHF.

This clonotype was observed a few times. The chain combines TRBV28 with TRBJ2-1, with TRBD2 as a possible D gene (5 bases). The ends were cut back, 1 base at V and 2 bases at J, with 12 bases in the middle. Germline V CDR1 and CDR2: MDHEN, SYDVKM. This CDR3 region has 16 residues. CDR3: CASSLYPGSTYNEQFF. In DNA, the CDR3 is TGTGCCAGCAGTTTATATCCGGGGAGCACCTACAATGAGCAGTTCTTC.